This T cell receptor beta chain is drawn from a study of blood T cells in healthy people across ages. Approximately 10 milliliters was the volume of peripheral blood drawn from each donor. Overall study results and limits: Roughly linearly, TCR beta diversity per million T cells fell as age increased.

There are 16 residues in the CDR3. Unmatched junction bases numbered 9, after V lost 2 bases and J lost 5 bases. Germline values: CDR1 LGHDT, CDR2 YNNKEL (reference sequence). This clonotype was detected only a few times. Its target is unknown. Next came a second PCR, run for about 7 to 11 cycles, which used a sample-barcoded 5' primer along with a J-beta primer mix. Each of the cDNA molecules was tagged by a template-switch adaptor with 12 random nucleotides. A single record per CDR3 protein comes from TCRdb applying MiXCR to the 5' RACE reads. The table lists around 900,000 distinct CDR3 sequences, approximately 50% of them singletons.

The sequence came from an older woman in good health. V usage is TRBV3-1 and J usage is TRBJ2-5, with 9 bases lining up with TRBD1. The sample was blood. The CDR3 DNA follows: TGTGCCAGCAGCCAAAGTACCGGGACAGGGTTGGAGACCCAGTACTTC. Its protein product is CASSQSTGTGLETQYF.